This entry lists 11 T cell receptor beta chains sequenced from one sample in a study of cytomegalovirus exposure and HLA in healthy donors. The PCR was carried out with 60 Vbeta primers and 13 Jbeta primers. Some clones are missing from TCRdb's copy, which holds only in-frame ones; the method was immunoSEQ multiplex PCR. The sample lists over 110,000 clones, about 80% occurring once. The sample comprised PBMCs. The receptors stem from a woman aged 60-75 years in good health and CMV-seropositive.

This chain connects TRBV5-1 to TRBJ1-2; 9 nucleotides match TRBD1. This CDR3 is built from 15 residues. Trimming took 4 bases from V and 2 from J; bases not matched to a gene: 6. CDR1 and CDR2 from the germline V gene are SGHRS and YFSETQ. The CDR3 loop is CASSLWTGANYGYTF. Written as DNA, the CDR3 is TGCGCCAGCAGCCTATGGACAGGGGCCAACTATGGCTACACCTTC.

The gene calls are TRBV7-9 and TRBJ1-2; D gene unclear. V lost 5 bases and J 7 bases, leaving 14 bases between the germline ends. The length of the CDR3 is 13 residues. CDR1 is SEHNR and CDR2 is FQNEAQ in the germline V gene (reference sequence). The DNA for the CDR3 is TGTGCCAGCAGCCCCCCTATAACCGCTGGCTACACCTTC. Translating gives CASSPPITAGYTF.

The V call is TRBV7-2, the J call TRBJ2-7, with 9 bases identical to TRBD1. CDR3 size: 14 residues. Per germline, CDR1 SGHTA and CDR2 FQGNSA. The ends lost 7 bases at V and 7 bases at J; junction bases unmatched: 11. Here the CDR3 DNA reads TGTGCCAGCACCCCCGGGACAGGGTATTGGGAGCAGTACTTC. Its translation is CASTPGTGYWEQYF.

The rearrangement uses TRBV15 and TRBJ1-1; D unresolved. V was pared by 5 bases and J by 1 base, with 8 bases between. Germline CDR1 is LNHNV and CDR2 is YYDKDF (reference sequence). This CDR3 is 13 amino acids long. The CDR3: CATSWATNTEAFF. The CDR3 bases are TGTGCCACCAGCTGGGCCACGAACACTGAAGCTTTCTTT.

In DNA, the CDR3 is TGTGCCAGTAAAAGTGACAACCCTTACAATGAGCAGTTCTTC. Translating gives CASKSDNPYNEQFF. The chain carries TRBV19 and TRBJ2-1; D is uncertain. Trimming took 7 bases from V and 4 from J, leaving 14 bases between them. The CDR3 consists of 14 residues. Germline assignment: CDR1 LNHDA and CDR2 SQIVND (reference sequence). The whole variable domain, remainder taken from reference TRBV19 and TRBJ2-1, is DGGITQSPKYLFRKEGQNVTLSCEQNLNHDAMYWYRQDPGQGLRLIYYSQIVNDFQKGDIAEGYSVSREKKESFPLTVTSAQKNPTAFYLCASKSDNPYNEQFFGPGTRLTVL.

The chain uses TRBV9 and TRBJ2-1, with TRBD2 matching over 10 bases. CDR1 is SGDLS and CDR2 is YYNGEE in the germline V gene. This CDR3 region has 16 residues. V lost 4 bases and J lost 7; bases outside the gene matches: 11. The CDR3 nucleotides read TGTGCCAGCAGCACACATGAGGGACTAGCGTATAATGAGCAGTTCTTC. Protein product: CASSTHEGLAYNEQFF.

J is TRBJ2-7 and V is TRBV1; TRBD1, the D gene given by the table, was not confirmed from the DNA. TRBV1 is tagged as a pseudogene. CDR3 size: 16 residues. CDR3 nucleotides: TGCACCAGCAGCCAAGTCGGGGGACAGTTATCCTACGAGCAGTACTTC. Translated, it gives CTSSQVGGQLSYEQYF.

A few counts support this clone. The chain recombines TRBV28 with TRBJ2-5; 9 bases fit TRBD1. CDR3 size: 14 residues. With 6 bases clipped from V and 5 bases from J, the junction kept 7 bases outside the gene matches. CDR1 is MDHEN, CDR2 SYDVKM, per germline. The CDR3 DNA sequence: TGTGCCAGCAGCCCACAGGGGGCGCGTGAGACCCAGTACTTC. This translates into CASSPQGARETQYF.

For this clone: The identical CDR3 is also encoded by other nucleotide sequences in the sample. V usage is TRBV4-2 and J usage is TRBJ2-3; D possibly corresponds to TRBD1 (5 bases). V lost 0 bases and J lost 1, with 5 bases in between. Germline loops: CDR1 LGHNA, CDR2 YNFKEQ. This CDR3 is built from 14 residues. The CDR3 nucleotides read TGTGCCAGCAGCCAAGAAGGGGGCACAGATACGCAGTATTTT. This encodes CASSQEGGTDTQYF.

The CDR3 is CASSPDRGETQYF. The CDR3 DNA follows: TGTGCCAGCTCACCTGACAGGGGAGAGACCCAGTACTTC. This chain links TRBV18 with TRBJ2-5, with 8 nucleotides matching TRBD1. Germline V gene lookup returns CDR1 KGHSH and CDR2 LQKENI. Trimming cost V 3 bases and J 4 bases; bases outside gene matches: 1. This CDR3 region has 13 residues.

The chain joins TRBV7-9 to TRBJ2-2; 9 bases align to TRBD2. The germline V gene encodes CDR1 SEHNR and CDR2 FQNEAQ (reference sequence). CDR3 length: 15 residues. V lost 3 bases, J lost 4 bases, and 3 bases stayed unmatched. CDR3 in DNA: TGTGCCAGCAGCTTTAGGACTAGCGCCACCGGGGAGCTGTTTTTT. Protein: CASSFRTSATGELFF.